This entry lists 27 T cell receptor beta chains sequenced from one sample in a study of blood T cell repertoires in COVID-19. The protocol was immunoSEQ multiplex PCR, while the TCRdb copy is restricted to in-frame clones and leaves out a portion. The profile shows approximately 220,000 clones, about 85% of them singletons. The material sequenced was peripheral blood. The receptors derive from a man aged 35 to 55 with acute or convalescent COVID-19.

The chain carries TRBV27 and TRBJ2-7; tentative D call: TRBD2 (5 bases). Between the trimmed V and J ends, which lost 2 bases and 3 bases, there was a span of 8 bases. The CDR3 loop spans 13 amino acids. The germline gives CDR1 MNHEY, CDR2 SMNVEV (reference sequence). DNA of the CDR3: TGTGCCAGCAGTTTAACTAGAGTCTACGAGCAGTACTTC. Protein sequence: CASSLTRVYEQYF.

The chain couples TRBV20-1 to TRBJ2-7; TRBD2 matches 8 bases. The CDR3 extends over 13 amino acids. Germline CDR1 is DFQATT and CDR2 is SNEGSKA (reference sequence). V gave up 3 bases and J gave up 5 bases; unmatched junction bases: 6. The CDR3 bases are TGCAGTGCTAGTACCGGGAGGGCCAACGAGCAGTACTTC. Translating gives CSASTGRANEQYF.

The J gene is TRBJ1-2, the V gene TRBV6-5; the D is unclear. The CDR3 extends over 15 amino acids. Trimming left V 2 bases short and J 4 bases short, with 14 bases between. Germline lookup yields CDR1 MNHEY and CDR2 SVGAGI. The CDR3 reads CASSYNRGSGYGYTF. In DNA, the CDR3 is TGTGCCAGCAGTTACAATCGGGGTTCGGGCTATGGCTACACCTTC.

V and J are TRBV7-6 and TRBJ2-2; D gene unclear. The CDR3 sequence is 14 residues long. Germline CDR1 is SGHVS and CDR2 is FNYEAQ. Trimming shortened V by 5 bases and J by 1 base, and 8 bases separated the two germline ends. CDR3 sequence (DNA): TGTGCCAGCAGCCCCGAGCTGAACACCGGGGAGCTGTTTTTT. Its protein product is CASSPELNTGELFF.

The rearrangement uses TRBV9 and TRBJ1-3; possibly TRBD1 for D (5 bases). Germline V gene lookup returns CDR1 SGDLS and CDR2 YYNGEE. V was shortened by 1 base and J by 1 base, with 9 bases between the two germline ends. The CDR3 contains 15 residues. The CDR3 protein is CASSVFGGSGNTIYF. The CDR3 region has the DNA TGTGCCAGCAGCGTATTCGGGGGGTCTGGAAACACCATATATTTT.

This clone occurred once. The chain employs TRBV27 and TRBJ1-2; no clear D. CDR1 is MNHEY and CDR2 is SMNVEV in the germline V gene (reference sequence). Trimming shortened V by 3 bases and J by 4 bases, and 15 bases separated the two germline ends. The CDR3 loop spans 15 amino acids. CDR3 amino acids: CASSLTRGGPYGYTF. The CDR3 DNA is TGTGCCAGCAGTTTGACTCGGGGTGGTCCCTATGGCTACACCTTC.

The rearrangement uses TRBV15 and TRBJ2-3; the match to TRBD2 covers 10 bases. With V trimmed by 8 bases and J by 4 bases, 3 bases remained unmatched. This CDR3 has 13 residues. Germline values: CDR1 LNHNV, CDR2 YYDKDF (reference sequence). The CDR3 sequence is CATRTSGPDTQYF. The CDR3 region has the DNA TGTGCCACCCGGACTAGCGGTCCAGATACGCAGTATTTT.

This chain links TRBV7-2 with TRBJ2-5, with a weak D call TRBD2 (8 bases). This CDR3 comprises 18 residues. Per germline, CDR1 SGHTA and CDR2 FQGNSA. Trimming took 5 bases from V and 5 from J, leaving 27 bases between them. CDR3 sequence (DNA): TGTGCCAGCAGCGCGGGACTAGGTAGGGACAGCCGAAGGGAGACCCAGTACTTC. Translation gives CASSAGLGRDSRRETQYF. Together with reference TRBV7-2 and TRBJ2-5, the CDR3 gives the full variable domain: GAGVSQSPSNKVTEKGKDVELRCDPISGHTALYWYRQSLGQGLEFLIYFQGNSAPDKSGLPSDRFSAERTGGSVSTLTIQRTQQEDSAVYLCASSAGLGRDSRRETQYFGPGTRLLVL.

Written as DNA, the CDR3 is TGTGCCAGCAGCCTTCAGGGGGGAAACTATGGCTACACCTTC. It yields the protein CASSLQGGNYGYTF. The chain links TRBV7-6 to TRBJ1-2; 7 bases are shared with TRBD1. This CDR3 region has 14 residues. With 5 bases clipped from V and 2 bases from J, the junction kept 5 bases outside the gene matches. Germline CDR1 reads SGHVS; CDR2 reads FNYEAQ.

The genes are TRBV13 and TRBJ2-1, with TRBD2 as a possible D gene (6 bases). V was shortened by 3 bases and J by 11 bases, with 11 bases between the two germline ends. This CDR3 has 12 residues. Per germline, CDR1 PRHDT and CDR2 FYEKMQ (reference sequence). The CDR3 coding sequence is TGTGCCAGCAGCTTTGGTGCGGGAAAGCAGTTCTTC. It yields the protein CASSFGAGKQFF. Looking up the rest from reference TRBV13 and TRBJ2-1 gives the full variable domain: AAGVIQSPRHLIKEKRETATLKCYPIPRHDTVYWYQQGPGQDPQFLISFYEKMQSDKGSIPDRFSAQQFSDYHSELNMSSLELGDSALYFCASSFGAGKQFFGPGTRLTVL.

The chain links TRBV7-9 to TRBJ2-1, with 9 positions matching TRBD2. The V and J ends lost 6 bases and 2 bases, in that order; junction bases with no gene match: 5. The germline V gene encodes CDR1 SEHNR and CDR2 FQNEAQ (reference sequence). The CDR3 extends over 15 amino acids. The CDR3 nucleotides read TGTGCCAGCAGTTCCCGACTAGCGGCCTACAATGAGCAGTTCTTC. Amino acids: CASSSRLAAYNEQFF.

The V call is TRBV7-9, the J call TRBJ2-6; 7 bases are a match to TRBD1. V gave up 6 bases and J gave up 2 bases; unmatched junction bases: 1. The CDR3 is made up of 14 amino acids. CDR1 SEHNR and CDR2 FQNEAQ come from the germline V gene (reference sequence). CDR3 residues: CASSTGAGANVLTF. DNA of the CDR3: TGTGCCAGCAGTACAGGGGCTGGGGCCAACGTCCTGACTTTC.

The rearrangement links TRBV5-1 to TRBJ2-1, with 10 bases that match TRBD2. CDR1 is SGHRS, CDR2 YFSETQ, per germline. Losses at the gene ends were 5 bases for V and 6 bases for J; bases not matched to a gene: 5. There are 14 residues in the CDR3. The CDR3 is CASRGTSASNEQFF. CDR3 sequence (DNA): TGCGCCAGCAGAGGGACTAGCGCCTCCAATGAGCAGTTCTTC. Supplemented by reference TRBV5-1 and TRBJ2-1, the full variable domain reads KAGVTQTPRYLIKTRGQQVTLSCSPISGHRSVSWYQQTPGQGLQFLFEYFSETQRNKGNFPGRFSGRQFSNSRSEMNVSTLELGDSALYLCASRGTSASNEQFFGPGTRLTVL.

The V gene is TRBV7-2, the J gene TRBJ2-5, with D tentatively TRBD1 (6 bases). CDR1 is SGHTA and CDR2 is FQGNSA in the germline V gene. V was cut by 1 base and J by 2 bases, with 11 bases left in between. CDR3 length equals 15 residues. Written as DNA, the CDR3 is TGTGCCAGCAGCTTAGTTGGCGGACAGCAAGAGACCCAGTACTTC. Protein product: CASSLVGGQQETQYF.

The chain couples TRBV29-1 to TRBJ2-7, with 8 bases fitting TRBD1. The V and J ends lost 7 bases and 2 bases, in that order; junction bases with no gene match: 10. This CDR3 is 14 amino acids long. Germline loops: CDR1 SQVTM, CDR2 ANQGSEA. This chain's CDR3 is CSATRQGTTYEQYF. The CDR3, as DNA: TGCAGCGCTACTAGACAGGGGACGACCTACGAGCAGTACTTC.

The chain carries TRBV18 and TRBJ1-6; no clear D. The CDR3 is 13 amino acids. The V end lost 5 bases, the J end lost 5 bases, and 7 bases lay between the germline ends. Germline V gives CDR1 KGHSH, CDR2 LQKENI. The CDR3 bases are TGTGCCAGCTCAGACGGGAATAATTCACCCCTCCACTTT. Residues: CASSDGNNSPLHF. The complete variable domain, with remaining parts taken from reference TRBV18 and TRBJ1-6, reads NAGVMQNPRHLVRRRGQEARLRCSPMKGHSHVYWYRQLPEEGLKFMVYLQKENIIDESGMPKERFSAEFPKEGPSILRIQQVVRGDSAAYFCASSDGNNSPLHFGNGTRLTVT.

In DNA form, the CDR3 reads TGTGCCAGCAGGACAGACAGAGAGGATCAGCCCCAGCATTTT. It encodes CASRTDREDQPQHF. V usage is TRBV6-5 and J usage is TRBJ1-5; D possibly corresponds to TRBD1 (5 bases). V dropped 6 bases and J dropped 5 bases, with 14 bases sitting between them. Germline CDR1 reads MNHEY; CDR2 reads SVGAGI. The CDR3 runs to 14 residues.

In the case of this clone: A read error may account for a junction end that differs from germline. This chain joins TRBV3-1 (or the pseudogene TRBV3-2) and TRBJ2-3; TRBD1 matches at 9 bases. CDR1 LGHDT and CDR2 YNNKEL come from the germline V gene (reference sequence). The CDR3 sequence is 15 residues long. The CDR3 bases are TGTGCCAGCCGCCAACGCCGGGACAGGGCAAGTACGCAGTATTTT. Translated: CASRQRRDRASTQYF.

This chain links TRBV7-9 with TRBJ2-7, with 10 bases identical to TRBD1. CDR1 is SEHNR and CDR2 is FQNEAQ in the germline V gene (reference sequence). Trimming removed 4 bases from V and 3 bases from J; junction bases left unmatched: 3. This CDR3 contains 14 residues. CDR3 protein: CASSWDRGGYEQYF. CDR3 in DNA: TGTGCCAGCAGCTGGGACAGGGGAGGCTACGAGCAGTACTTC. The full variable domain, completed using reference TRBV7-9 and TRBJ2-7, is DTGVSQNPRHKITKRGQNVTFRCDPISEHNRLYWYRQTLGQGPEFLTYFQNEAQLEKSRLLSDRFSAERPKGSFSTLEIQRTEQGDSAMYLCASSWDRGGYEQYFGPGTRLTVT.

In this sample, this clone turned up a few times. The chain uses TRBV1 and TRBJ2-3; the table names TRBD2, a call not compared with the DNA. TRBV1 is classified as a pseudogene. The CDR3 runs to 15 residues. CDR3 bases: TGCACCAGCAGCCAAGATTGCGACGGGGCAGATACGCAGTATTTT. This gives the protein CTSSQDCDGADTQYF.

The count of this clone is one. The chain employs TRBV2 and TRBJ1-1; D possibly corresponds to TRBD1 (5 bases). Germline V gene sequence: CDR1 SNHLY, CDR2 FYNNEI. The length of the CDR3 is 13 residues. The V end was cut by 4 bases, the J end by 2 bases, with 8 bases between. CDR3 residues: CASSVQGNTEAFF. The CDR3 nucleotides are TGTGCCAGCAGTGTTCAGGGTAACACTGAAGCTTTCTTT.

This chain connects TRBV27 to TRBJ2-7, with 9 bases matching TRBD1. CDR1 is MNHEY and CDR2 is SMNVEV in the germline V gene (reference sequence). This CDR3 comprises 13 residues. Trimming cost V 4 bases and J 7 bases; bases outside gene matches: 5. The CDR3 is CASSWGQGGEQYF. The CDR3 DNA sequence: TGTGCCAGCAGTTGGGGACAGGGTGGGGAGCAGTACTTC.

This chain joins TRBV6-5 and TRBJ2-1; 10 bases align to TRBD2. J gave up 6 bases and V 6 bases, and 8 bases lay outside the gene matches. This CDR3 region has 15 residues. Germline CDR1 is MNHEY and CDR2 is SVGAGI. The chain's CDR3 is CASSFLAGEVNEQFF. In nucleotides, the CDR3 is TGTGCCAGCAGCTTCCTAGCGGGAGAAGTCAATGAGCAGTTCTTC.

The chain recombines TRBV19 with TRBJ1-6; no firm D call. V lost 3 bases, J lost 7 bases, and 16 bases lay in between. The germline CDR1 and CDR2 sequences are LNHDA and SQIVND (reference sequence). The CDR3 covers 16 residues. CDR3 protein: CASSMSRQSLNSPLHF. The DNA for the CDR3 is TGTGCCAGTAGTATGAGTCGACAATCCCTAAATTCACCCCTCCACTTT.

This chain links TRBV19 with TRBJ1-2; TRBD1 matches 7 bases. Looked up from germline, CDR1 is LNHDA and CDR2 is SQIVND (reference sequence). The CDR3 has 12 amino acids. With V trimmed by 9 bases and J by 4 bases, 5 bases remained unmatched. The CDR3 DNA reads TGTGCCAGCCTGACAGGGCTCTATGGCTACACCTTC. Residues: CASLTGLYGYTF.

Only one count was recorded for this clone. The chain has TRBV28 and TRBJ1-2, with TRBD1 identical over 9 bases. Germline loops: CDR1 MDHEN, CDR2 SYDVKM. The CDR3 runs 16 residues. Trimming at V came to 2 bases and at J to 4 bases, leaving 8 bases not matched to a gene. CDR3 coding DNA: TGTGCCAGCAGTTTACTCACCGGGACAGGGATCTATGGCTACACCTTC. Protein product: CASSLLTGTGIYGYTF.

The chain carries TRBV9 and TRBJ2-3; D is unresolved. The CDR3 runs 15 residues. Per the germline V gene, CDR1 is SGDLS and CDR2 is YYNGEE. V was trimmed by 0 bases and J by 0 bases, leaving 8 bases between them. CDR3 nucleotide sequence: TGTGCCAGCAGCGTAGGAGCAATAAGCACAGATACGCAGTATTTT. This codes for CASSVGAISTDTQYF. Full variable domain (missing parts from reference TRBV9 and TRBJ2-3): DSGVTQTPKHLITATGQRVTLRCSPRSGDLSVYWYQQSLDQGLQFLIQYYNGEERAKGNILERFSAQQFPDLHSELNLSSLELGDSALYFCASSVGAISTDTQYFGPGTRLTVL.